This entry lists 27 T cell receptor beta chains sequenced from one sample in a study of blood T cell repertoires in COVID-19 (dated by TCRdb to the early 2020s). Receptor libraries were prepared by the immunoSEQ multiplex PCR assay. Here the immuneACCESS table is served through TCRdb, limited to in-frame sequences with V and J called. Missing clones are a known gap in these copies; in checked studies unresolved V genes cover under half, and the rest lacks a known reason. Within this sample are 200,000 to 300,000 clones, with roughly four fifths of them counted one time only. The ten largest clonotypes hold under 2% of the sample. The sequenced sample consisted of peripheral blood. All receptors come from a woman of 80 years or more with acute or convalescent COVID-19.

The CDR3 region has the DNA TGCGCCAGCAGCCAAGAGAGGACAGTTCAAACACCCCAGCATTTT. Its translation: CASSQERTVQTPQHF. The V call is TRBV4-1, the J call TRBJ1-5; TRBD1 might be the D (6 bases). V was cut by 0 bases and J by 10 bases, with 16 bases left in between. The CDR3 is made up of 15 amino acids. Germline lookup yields CDR1 MGHRA and CDR2 YSYEKL.

The chain has TRBV2 and TRBJ1-2; D may be TRBD1 (5 bases). The ends were cut back, 2 bases at V and 4 bases at J, with 14 bases in the middle. The CDR3 runs to 15 residues. Germline V gene lookup returns CDR1 SNHLY and CDR2 FYNNEI. CDR3 sequence reads: CASSESRVIGYGYTF. In nucleotides, the CDR3 is TGTGCCAGCAGTGAATCCAGGGTAATAGGCTATGGCTACACCTTC.

The genes are TRBV5-1 and TRBJ1-1, with 9 bases that match TRBD1. Per germline, CDR1 SGHRS and CDR2 YFSETQ. Unmatched junction bases numbered 2, after V lost 2 bases and J lost 0 bases. This CDR3 is built from 15 residues. The DNA of the CDR3 is TGCGCCAGCAGCTTACAGGGGGCGCTGAACACTGAAGCTTTCTTT. Translated, it gives CASSLQGALNTEAFF.

This clone was seen a handful of times. The rearrangement joins TRBV30 to TRBJ1-1; TRBD1 matches 9 bases. This CDR3 contains 13 residues. Trimming took 3 bases from V and 6 from J; bases not matched to a gene: 5. Germline-derived CDR1 and CDR2 are GTSNPN and SVGIG (reference sequence). The CDR3 protein is CAWRGQGISEAFF. CDR3 nucleotide sequence: TGTGCCTGGAGGGGACAGGGAATCTCTGAAGCTTTCTTT.

This clone was observed a single time. The J gene is TRBJ2-3, the V gene TRBV5-4; possibly TRBD2 for D (5 bases). This CDR3 region has 15 residues. Per germline, CDR1 SGHNT and CDR2 YYREEE (reference sequence). Trimming took 2 bases from V and 0 from J, leaving 10 bases between them. CDR3 sequence: CASSLSPSSTDTQYF. The DNA for the CDR3 is TGTGCCAGCAGCTTATCTCCTAGCAGCACAGATACGCAGTATTTT.

This clone was seen only once. The chain carries TRBV12-3 or TRBV12-4 and TRBJ1-5; a possible D gene is TRBD1 (5 bases). V lost 7 bases to trimming and J lost 6 bases, with 13 bases between them. The length of the CDR3 is 13 residues. The CDR3 DNA is TGTGCCAGCACCCGACAGAACTCTCAGCCCCAGCATTTT. This translates into CASTRQNSQPQHF.

The chain combines TRBV19 with TRBJ2-1, with D uncertain. Germline CDR1 and CDR2: LNHDA and SQIVND (reference sequence). V lost 0 bases, J lost 0 bases, and 9 bases lay in between. The CDR3 loop spans 16 amino acids. CDR3 sequence (DNA): TGTGCCAGTAGTATAGAGTACAGCCGCTCCTACAATGAGCAGTTCTTC. Its translation is CASSIEYSRSYNEQFF.

A few counts support this clone. This rearrangement joins TRBV3-1 (or the pseudogene TRBV3-2) to TRBJ1-2; perhaps TRBD1 as D (6 bases). Germline lookup yields CDR1 LGHDT and CDR2 YNNKEL (reference sequence). There are 15 residues in the CDR3. The V and J ends lost 1 base and 7 bases respectively, with 16 bases between them. CDR3: CASSQVSWGQGGYTF. CDR3 DNA sequence: TGTGCCAGCAGCCAAGTGAGCTGGGGACAAGGTGGCTACACCTTC.

The rearrangement links TRBV20-1 to TRBJ1-1; unclear D gene. V lost 3 bases, J lost 1 base, and 12 bases lay in between. The CDR3 length is 14 residues. The V gene's germline CDR1 is DFQATT and CDR2 SNEGSKA (reference sequence). The CDR3 DNA reads as TGCAGTGCTAGTTCCAGCGGTAGGAACACTGAAGCTTTCTTT. This gives the protein CSASSSGRNTEAFF.

V and J are TRBV3-1 (or the pseudogene TRBV3-2) and TRBJ1-3; D unresolved. V gave up 1 base and J gave up 0 bases, with 10 bases separating them. Per the germline V gene, CDR1 is LGHDT and CDR2 is YNNKEL (reference sequence). The CDR3 spans 16 residues. In nucleotides, the CDR3 is TGTGCCAGCAGCCAAGGAGTCCAAAGCTCTGGAAACACCATATATTTT. It encodes CASSQGVQSSGNTIYF.

The V and J genes are TRBV7-2 and TRBJ2-4; 7 nucleotides match TRBD1. This CDR3 spans 14 amino acids. The junction had 5 bases not matched to a gene; V was cut back by 5 bases and J by 4 bases. Germline V gene sequence: CDR1 SGHTA, CDR2 FQGNSA. The CDR3 loop reads CASSQGQTKNIQYF. The CDR3 DNA reads as TGTGCCAGCAGCCAGGGACAGACTAAAAACATTCAGTACTTC.

This rearrangement joins TRBV7-9 to TRBJ2-7, with 7 bases fitting TRBD1. The germline gives CDR1 SEHNR, CDR2 FQNEAQ (reference sequence). Trimming removed 1 base from V and 3 bases from J; junction bases left unmatched: 3. The CDR3 consists of 14 residues. For the CDR3, the DNA is TGTGCCAGCAGCTTAGTGGGACAGAGCTACGAGCAGTACTTC. Protein: CASSLVGQSYEQYF.

Of note for this clone: At one end the junction does not follow the germline gene, possibly because of a read error. This chain joins TRBV27 and TRBJ2-3; TRBD2 aligns across 9 bases. This CDR3 comprises 14 residues. Germline V gene sequence: CDR1 MNHEY, CDR2 SMNVEV (reference sequence). The CDR3 nucleotides are TGTGCCAGCAGAAGGGGACTAGCCGCAGATACACAGTATTTT. Protein sequence: CASRRGLAADTQYF.

The CDR3 spells CASSLLGTSGTYEQFF. The CDR3 bases are TGTGCCAGCAGCTTACTCGGGACTAGCGGGACGTATGAGCAGTTCTTC. V gene TRBV7-9 combines with J gene TRBJ2-1, with TRBD2 identical over 13 bases. Germline V gene sequence: CDR1 SEHNR, CDR2 FQNEAQ (reference sequence). V lost 2 bases, J lost 8 bases, and 6 bases stayed unmatched. This CDR3 has 16 residues.

The chain has TRBV19 and TRBJ2-1; 8 bases agree with TRBD1. Germline CDR1 is LNHDA and CDR2 is SQIVND (reference sequence). V lost 6 bases to trimming and J lost 2 bases; unmatched junction nucleotides: 6. There are 15 residues in the CDR3. The chain's CDR3 is CASSHPGGAYNEQFF. Here the CDR3 DNA reads TGTGCCAGTAGCCATCCAGGGGGCGCCTACAATGAGCAGTTCTTC.

The gene calls are TRBV27 and TRBJ2-2, with a weak D call TRBD1 (7 bases). The CDR3 is 17 amino acids. Per germline, CDR1 MNHEY and CDR2 SMNVEV (reference sequence). V was shortened by 8 bases and J by 1 base, with 20 bases between the two germline ends. For the CDR3, the DNA is TGTGCCAGCCATGCCCGCGGTCAGGGGGGGAACACCGGGGAGCTGTTTTTT. Its protein is CASHARGQGGNTGELFF.

J is TRBJ1-1 and V is TRBV4-3, with 7 positions matching TRBD1. This CDR3 region has 15 residues. CDR1 and CDR2 (germline): LGHNA, YSLEER. With V trimmed by 0 bases and J by 3 bases, 4 bases remained unmatched. CDR3 sequence reads: CASSQDRQGYTEAFF. The DNA of the CDR3 is TGCGCCAGCAGCCAAGATAGACAGGGCTACACTGAAGCTTTCTTT.

The genes are TRBV5-6 and TRBJ2-1, with D perhaps TRBD1 (5 bases). The CDR3 is 14 residues long. In germline, CDR1 is SGHDT, CDR2 YYEEEE. Deletions cut 2 bases from V and 4 bases from J, with 10 bases between. The CDR3 loop reads CASSFDRNYNEQFF. CDR3 nucleotides: TGTGCCAGCAGCTTTGACAGAAATTACAATGAGCAGTTCTTC.

This chain links TRBV5-6 with TRBJ2-5; a possible D gene is TRBD2 (6 bases). Trimming left V 1 base short and J 5 bases short, with 12 bases between. The CDR3 length is 14 residues. Germline CDR1 and CDR2: SGHDT and YYEEEE. Written as DNA, the CDR3 is TGTGCCAGCAGCTTGTGGGGGGATGGGGAGACCCAGTACTTC. Translated: CASSLWGDGETQYF.

This clone was recorded once. V usage is TRBV24-1 and J usage is TRBJ2-3, with 8 bases aligning to TRBD2. J lost 6 bases, V lost 7 bases, and 14 bases had no gene match. This CDR3 has 16 amino acids. CDR1 and CDR2 from the germline V gene are KGHDR and SFDVKD. This chain's CDR3 is CATSRGGPILGDTQYF. CDR3 in DNA: TGTGCCACCAGCCGGGGGGGCCCAATATTAGGGGATACGCAGTATTTT.

The V and J genes are TRBV18 and TRBJ1-6, with a possible D match to TRBD1 (6 bases). This CDR3 has 17 amino acids. Germline CDR1 reads KGHSH; CDR2 reads LQKENI. V was shortened by 3 bases and J by 4 bases, with 16 bases between the two germline ends. The DNA for the CDR3 is TGTGCCAGCTCACCGAACAGGGTCGAAGGGTATAATTCACCCCTCCACTTT. It yields the protein CASSPNRVEGYNSPLHF.

The rearrangement uses TRBV6-4 and TRBJ2-1; 12 nucleotides line up with TRBD2. The germline V gene encodes CDR1 MRHNA and CDR2 SNTAGT. V dropped 7 bases and J dropped 9; count of bases not matched to a gene: 13. The CDR3 loop spans 16 amino acids. The CDR3 loop is CASTPSGGALDGEQFF. The CDR3 DNA is TGTGCCAGCACCCCTAGCGGGGGGGCCTTAGACGGTGAGCAGTTCTTC.

This chain connects TRBV5-4 to TRBJ1-4, with 8 bases fitting TRBD1. The CDR3 is 14 residues long. Unmatched junction bases numbered 7, after V lost 5 bases and J lost 7 bases. The V gene's germline CDR1 is SGHNT and CDR2 YYREEE (reference sequence). The CDR3 DNA reads as TGTGCCAGCAGAAGCGACAGGGGCGGTGAAAAACTGTTTTTT. Protein product: CASRSDRGGEKLFF.

The rearrangement joins TRBV7-6 to TRBJ2-1; 13 bases are shared with TRBD2. The CDR3 covers 17 residues. With V trimmed by 5 bases and J by 7 bases, 11 bases remained unmatched. From germline, CDR1 is SGHVS and CDR2 FNYEAQ. CDR3 loop: CASSPTWTSGSGNEQFF. CDR3 nucleotides: TGTGCCAGCAGCCCTACCTGGACTAGCGGGAGCGGGAATGAGCAGTTCTTC.

The rearrangement joins TRBV9 to TRBJ2-3; 7 bases are a match to TRBD1. The length of the CDR3 is 17 residues. After removal of 6 bases from V and 1 base from J, the junction contained 14 bases not matched to a gene. Germline CDR1 reads SGDLS; CDR2 reads YYNGEE. CDR3 in amino acids: CASNRDHIQGGTDTQYF. CDR3 coding DNA: TGTGCCAGCAACCGGGACCACATTCAGGGGGGCACAGATACGCAGTATTTT.

This chain joins TRBV5-6 and TRBJ2-1, with D possibly matching TRBD1 (7 bases). The germline V gene encodes CDR1 SGHDT and CDR2 YYEEEE. CDR3 length: 14 amino acids. V lost 3 bases and J lost 6, with 13 bases in between. DNA of the CDR3: TGTGCCAGCAGCTCCCCAGGGGGACTCAATGAGCAGTTCTTC. Translated, it gives CASSSPGGLNEQFF.

V is TRBV7-2 and J is TRBJ2-3; D is unresolved. The germline V gene encodes CDR1 SGHTA and CDR2 FQGNSA. The CDR3 is made up of 13 amino acids. V dropped 8 bases and J dropped 2 bases, with 11 bases sitting between them. CDR3 residues: CASAERYTDTQYF. The DNA of the CDR3 is TGTGCCAGCGCTGAGAGATACACAGATACGCAGTATTTT. The full variable domain, with the rest looked up from reference TRBV7-2 and TRBJ2-3, is GAGVSQSPSNKVTEKGKDVELRCDPISGHTALYWYRQSLGQGLEFLIYFQGNSAPDKSGLPSDRFSAERTGGSVSTLTIQRTQQEDSAVYLCASAERYTDTQYFGPGTRLTVL.